This entry concerns a single T cell receptor (beta chain). This sample is drawn from a study of blood T cell repertoires in COVID-19. Across the study: The samples span acute and convalescent COVID-19 from the United States, Italy and Spain.

Here immunoSEQ multiplex PCR was the method, and the copy in TCRdb shows in-frame clones only, minus some. The table lists 110,000 to 150,000 clones, almost 90% of them singletons, with roughly 10% in the top ten. The source of this sequence is a man between 50 and 59 years old with active or convalescent COVID-19. Sequenced input: peripheral blood.

CDR3 DNA: TGTGCCACCAGCGCCCTCGGGGGACAGACCACAGATACGCAGTATTTT. Translating gives CATSALGGQTTDTQYF. This chain uses TRBV24-1 with TRBJ2-3, with a weak D call TRBD1 (7 bases). CDR1 is KGHDR and CDR2 is SFDVKD in the germline V gene. The V end lost 7 bases, the J end lost 2 bases, and 18 bases lay between the germline ends. The CDR3 covers 16 residues.